This TCR beta chain was sequenced in a study of T cell responses to AZD1222 COVID-19 vaccine. The V end lost 0 bases, the J end lost 2 bases, and 8 bases lay between the germline ends. Germline lookup yields CDR1 MNHEY and CDR2 SVGAGI. CDR3 length: 15 residues. Some clones are missing from TCRdb's copy, which holds only in-frame ones; the method was immunoSEQ multiplex PCR. The top ten clones hold over 5% of a sample with about 130,000 clones, 88% of them seen once. The chain links TRBV6-5 to TRBJ1-5; D call uncertain. The receptor comes from an adult who received the AZD1222 COVID-19 vaccine. The starting material was peripheral blood, obtained 28 days after the second AZD1222 dose. DNA of the CDR3: TGTGCCAGCAGTTACTCCCTTGCGGGCAATCAGCCCCAGCATTTT. This codes for CASSYSLAGNQPQHF.